This TCR beta chain was sequenced for a study of cytomegalovirus exposure and HLA in healthy donors. Whole-study findings and limits: Most TCRs appeared rarely, but some public TCRs recurred in many donors. The finding came from a later analysis; first-cohort TCR clusters tended to co-occur in the roughly 110 validation repertoires.

The donors were in the approximately 130-subject validation cohort; that cohort was separate from the approximately 670-subject first cohort. As regards this clone: Its antigen is undetermined.

Using immunoSEQ multiplex PCR, the repertoire was profiled, and TCRdb retains in-frame clones only, with some absent. The table has some 140,000 clones, 86% seen once. The CDR3 runs to 11 residues. Germline-derived CDR1 and CDR2 are DFQATT and SNEGSKA (reference sequence). The germline V and J ends were trimmed by 5 bases and 4 bases, with 8 bases remaining between them. The sample comprised PBMCs. This clonotype was sampled from a man in his late teens or twenties in good health and CMV-seronegative. J is TRBJ2-5 and V is TRBV20-1; no clear D. CDR3: CSASLRETQYF. In DNA, the CDR3 is TGCAGTGCTTCACTACGAGAGACCCAGTACTTC.